This T cell receptor beta chain comes out of a study of tumor and adjacent non-tumor tissue in lung cancer. Study-wide context: The patients, 10 or so men and roughly 5 women, were about 30 to 85 with stage I to III disease.

TCRbeta libraries were built with three rounds of nested PCR, modified from ARM-PCR. One entry per CDR3 protein results from TCRdb running MiXCR on the multiplex PCR reads. The sample shows about 76,000 distinct CDR3 sequences, around 70% of them seen only once. V lost 4 bases and J lost 7; bases outside the gene matches: 6. The germline V gene encodes CDR1 DFQATT and CDR2 SNEGSKA (reference sequence). CDR3 length: 14 amino acids. Study-wide results and limits: Compared with tumor, normal lung showed significantly lower TCR diversity. Patients with more diverse tumor TCRs had worse survival.

Concerning this clonotype itself: Its target is not known.

This sample's RNA came from whole unsorted tissue. The clonotype originates from a woman aged 70 to 79 with non-small cell lung cancer. The specimen sequenced was lung tumor tissue. The chain joins TRBV20-1 to TRBJ2-1; TRBD2 aligns across 11 bases. The CDR3 region is CSATTSGSLNEQFF. CDR3 sequence (DNA): TGCAGTGCTACTACTAGCGGGAGTTTAAATGAGCAGTTCTTC.